In its sample, the clone carrying this TCR beta chain was seen many times. The data are from a study of regulatory T cells in long-lasting Graves disease. Indicated time point: newly diagnosed GD, antithyroid drugs for less than 3 months. The TCR library was prepared using RNA isolated from PBMCs. Building of the TCR beta libraries involved iRepertoire HTBI primers and Arm-PCR of CDR3 regions. TCRdb passed the multiplex PCR reads through MiXCR, listing each CDR3 protein once. The sample yields 530,000 or so distinct CDR3 sequences, 13% seen once. The same data also contributed to another study, on T cells in Graves' hyperthyroidism and ophthalmopathy. That paper adds: For ophthalmopathy, model prediction preceded onset by a median about 6.2 months.

The clonotype originates from a man younger than 40 with Graves disease. The sequencing here drew on peripheral blood mononuclear cells (PBMCs), taken at new diagnosis, from a patient treated with antithyroid drugs.

CDR3 bases: TGTGCCAGCAGGTCCGACCTAGCGGGAGGAAGGAATGAGCAGTTCTTC. The encoded protein is CASRSDLAGGRNEQFF. This chain connects TRBV12-3 or TRBV12-4 to TRBJ2-1; 11 nucleotides match TRBD2. The CDR3 is made up of 16 amino acids. Trimming at V came to 6 bases and at J to 7 bases, leaving 11 bases not matched to a gene.